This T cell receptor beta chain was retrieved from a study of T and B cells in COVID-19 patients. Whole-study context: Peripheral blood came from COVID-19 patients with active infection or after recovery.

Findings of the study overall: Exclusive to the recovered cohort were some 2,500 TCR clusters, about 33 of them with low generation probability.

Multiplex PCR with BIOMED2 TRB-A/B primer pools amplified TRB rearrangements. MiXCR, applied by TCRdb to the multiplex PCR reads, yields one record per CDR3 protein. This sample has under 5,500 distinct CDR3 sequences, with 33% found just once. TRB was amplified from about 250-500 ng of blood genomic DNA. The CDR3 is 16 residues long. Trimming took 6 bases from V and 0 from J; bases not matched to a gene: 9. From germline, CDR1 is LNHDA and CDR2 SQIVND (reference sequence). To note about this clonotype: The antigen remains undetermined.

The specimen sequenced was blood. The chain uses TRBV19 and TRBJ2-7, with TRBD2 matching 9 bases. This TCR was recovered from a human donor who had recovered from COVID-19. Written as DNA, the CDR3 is TGTGCCAGTAGCCGATCAAGCGGGGGGAGCTCCTACGAGCAGTACTTC. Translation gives CASSRSSGGSSYEQYF.